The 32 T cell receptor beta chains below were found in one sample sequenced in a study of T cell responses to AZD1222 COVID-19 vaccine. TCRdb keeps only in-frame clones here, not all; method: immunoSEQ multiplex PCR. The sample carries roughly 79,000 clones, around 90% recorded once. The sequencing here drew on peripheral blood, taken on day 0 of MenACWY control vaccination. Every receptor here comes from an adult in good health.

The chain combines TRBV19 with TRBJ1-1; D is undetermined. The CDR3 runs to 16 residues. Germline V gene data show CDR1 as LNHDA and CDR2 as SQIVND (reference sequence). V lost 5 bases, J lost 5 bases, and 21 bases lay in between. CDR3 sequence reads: CASSPGGSKVFTEAFF. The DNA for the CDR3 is TGTGCCAGTAGTCCCGGCGGGTCTAAGGTTTTTACTGAAGCTTTCTTT.

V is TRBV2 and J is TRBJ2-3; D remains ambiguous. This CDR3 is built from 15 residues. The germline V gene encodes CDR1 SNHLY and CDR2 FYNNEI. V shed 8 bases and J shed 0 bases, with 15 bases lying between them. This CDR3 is CASSFIVPSTDTQYF. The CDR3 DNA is TGTGCCAGCTCTTTTATCGTCCCTAGCACAGATACGCAGTATTTT.

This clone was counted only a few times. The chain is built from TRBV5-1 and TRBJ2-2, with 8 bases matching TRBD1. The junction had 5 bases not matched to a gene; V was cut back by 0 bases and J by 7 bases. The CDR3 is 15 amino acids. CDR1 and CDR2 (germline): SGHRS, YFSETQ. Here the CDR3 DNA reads TGCGCCAGCAGCTTGGCCGCGACAGGGGACGGGGAGCTGTTTTTT. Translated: CASSLAATGDGELFF.

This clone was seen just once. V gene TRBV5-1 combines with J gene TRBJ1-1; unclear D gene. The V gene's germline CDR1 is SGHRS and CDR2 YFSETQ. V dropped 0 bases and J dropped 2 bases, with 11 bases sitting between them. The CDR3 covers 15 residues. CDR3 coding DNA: TGCGCCAGCAGCTTGGAAGTCAGCCAAAACACTGAAGCTTTCTTT. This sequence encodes CASSLEVSQNTEAFF.

As DNA, the CDR3 is TGTGCCAGCATAGGGGGGCTATCCCAGCATTTT. This translates into CASIGGLSQHF. This chain links TRBV28 with TRBJ1-5, with D maybe TRBD1 (6 bases). V lost 7 bases and J 11 bases, leaving 12 bases between the germline ends. The CDR3 length is 11 residues. The germline V gene encodes CDR1 MDHEN and CDR2 SYDVKM.

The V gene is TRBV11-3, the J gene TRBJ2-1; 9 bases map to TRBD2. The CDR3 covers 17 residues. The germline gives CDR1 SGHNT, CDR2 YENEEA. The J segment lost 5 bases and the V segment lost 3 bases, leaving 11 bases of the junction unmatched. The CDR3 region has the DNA TGTGCCAGCAGCTTCTCCAGCGGGAGGAGTAGGAACAATGAGCAGTTCTTC. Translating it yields CASSFSSGRSRNNEQFF.

The CDR3: CASSILGTDTQYF. The CDR3 DNA reads as TGTGCCAGTAGTATCCTGGGCACAGATACGCAGTATTTT. V is TRBV19 and J is TRBJ2-3; D unclear. The germline gives CDR1 LNHDA, CDR2 SQIVND (reference sequence). The CDR3 contains 13 residues. Trimming cost V 3 bases and J 1 base, with 5 bases left between them.

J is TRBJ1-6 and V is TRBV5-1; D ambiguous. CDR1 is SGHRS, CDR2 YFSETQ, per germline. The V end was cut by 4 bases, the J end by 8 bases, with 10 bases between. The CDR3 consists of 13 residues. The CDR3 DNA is TGCGCCAGCAGCATCCAATCGGATTCACCCCTCCACTTT. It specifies CASSIQSDSPLHF.

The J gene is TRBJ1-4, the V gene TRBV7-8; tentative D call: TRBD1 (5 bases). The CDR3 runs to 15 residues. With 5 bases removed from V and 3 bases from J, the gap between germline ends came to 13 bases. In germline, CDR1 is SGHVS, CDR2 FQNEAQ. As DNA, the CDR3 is TGTGCCAGCAGCCCGAGGGACGGAGCTAATGAAAAACTGTTTTTT. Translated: CASSPRDGANEKLFF.

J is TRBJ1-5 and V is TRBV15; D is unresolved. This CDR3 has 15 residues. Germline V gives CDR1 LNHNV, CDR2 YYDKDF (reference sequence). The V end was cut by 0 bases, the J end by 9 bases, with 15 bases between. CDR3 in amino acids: CATSRETKEHRPQHF. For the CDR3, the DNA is TGTGCCACCAGCAGAGAAACCAAGGAACATCGGCCCCAGCATTTT.

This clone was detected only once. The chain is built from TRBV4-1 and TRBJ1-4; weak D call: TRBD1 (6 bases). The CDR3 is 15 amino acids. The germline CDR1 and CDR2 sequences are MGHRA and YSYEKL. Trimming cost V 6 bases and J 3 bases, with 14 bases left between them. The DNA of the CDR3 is TGCGCCAGCAGGCCAGCGGACAGATCTAATGAAAAACTGTTTTTT. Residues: CASRPADRSNEKLFF.

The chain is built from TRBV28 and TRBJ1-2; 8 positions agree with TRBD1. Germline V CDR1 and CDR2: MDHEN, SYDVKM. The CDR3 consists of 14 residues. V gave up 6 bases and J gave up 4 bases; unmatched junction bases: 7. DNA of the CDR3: TGTGCCAGCAGCTCCGGGACAGGCGTCTATGGCTACACCTTC. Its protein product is CASSSGTGVYGYTF.

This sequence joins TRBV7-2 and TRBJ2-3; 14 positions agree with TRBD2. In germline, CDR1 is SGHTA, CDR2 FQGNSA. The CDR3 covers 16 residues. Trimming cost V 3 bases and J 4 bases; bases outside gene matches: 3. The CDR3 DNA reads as TGTGCCAGCAGCTTGACTAGCGGGAGGGTTGCAGATACGCAGTATTTT. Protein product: CASSLTSGRVADTQYF.

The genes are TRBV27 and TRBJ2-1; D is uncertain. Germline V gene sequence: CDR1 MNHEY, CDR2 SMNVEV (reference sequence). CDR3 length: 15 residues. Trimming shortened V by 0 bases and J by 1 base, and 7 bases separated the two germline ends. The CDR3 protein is CASSLSDQSYNEQFF. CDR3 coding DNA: TGTGCCAGCAGTTTATCCGATCAGTCCTACAATGAGCAGTTCTTC.

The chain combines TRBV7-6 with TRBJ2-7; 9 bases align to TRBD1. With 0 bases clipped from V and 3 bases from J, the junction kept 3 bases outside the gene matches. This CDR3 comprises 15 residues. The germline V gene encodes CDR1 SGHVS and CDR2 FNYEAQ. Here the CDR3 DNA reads TGTGCCAGCAGCTTAGCGAGGGACAGGGTCTACGAGCAGTACTTC. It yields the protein CASSLARDRVYEQYF.

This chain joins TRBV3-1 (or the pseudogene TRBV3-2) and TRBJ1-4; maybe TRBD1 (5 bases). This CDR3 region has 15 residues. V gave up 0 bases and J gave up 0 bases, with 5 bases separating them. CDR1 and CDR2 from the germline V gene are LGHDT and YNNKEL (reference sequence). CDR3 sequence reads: CASSQEGATNEKLFF. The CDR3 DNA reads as TGTGCCAGCAGCCAAGAGGGGGCAACTAATGAAAAACTGTTTTTT.

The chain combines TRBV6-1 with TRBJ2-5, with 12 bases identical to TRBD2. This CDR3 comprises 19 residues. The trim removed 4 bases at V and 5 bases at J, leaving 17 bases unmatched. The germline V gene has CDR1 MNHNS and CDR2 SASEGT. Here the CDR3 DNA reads TGTGCCAGCAGTGCACTGACTAGCGGGAGCTTTGCGACTGGGGAGACCCAGTACTTC. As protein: CASSALTSGSFATGETQYF.

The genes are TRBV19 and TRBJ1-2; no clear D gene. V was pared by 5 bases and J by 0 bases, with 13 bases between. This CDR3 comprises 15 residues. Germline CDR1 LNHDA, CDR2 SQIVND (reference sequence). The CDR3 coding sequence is TGTGCCAGTAGTCCCAGACAAGGAGCTAACTATGGCTACACCTTC. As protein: CASSPRQGANYGYTF. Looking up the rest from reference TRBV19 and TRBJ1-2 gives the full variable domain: DGGITQSPKYLFRKEGQNVTLSCEQNLNHDAMYWYRQDPGQGLRLIYYSQIVNDFQKGDIAEGYSVSREKKESFPLTVTSAQKNPTAFYLCASSPRQGANYGYTFGSGTRLTVV.

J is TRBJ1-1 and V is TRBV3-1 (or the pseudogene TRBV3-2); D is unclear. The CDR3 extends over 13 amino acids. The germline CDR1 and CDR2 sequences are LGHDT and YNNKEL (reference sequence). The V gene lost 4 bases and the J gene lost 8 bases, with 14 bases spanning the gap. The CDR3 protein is CASSLRARWEAFF. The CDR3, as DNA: TGTGCCAGCAGCCTTAGGGCCCGGTGGGAAGCTTTCTTT.

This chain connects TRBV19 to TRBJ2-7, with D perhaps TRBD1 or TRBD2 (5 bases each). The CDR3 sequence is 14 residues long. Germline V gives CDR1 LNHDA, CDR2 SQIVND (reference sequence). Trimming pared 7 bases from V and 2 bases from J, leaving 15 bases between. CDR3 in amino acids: CASKTREPPYEQYF. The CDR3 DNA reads TGTGCCAGTAAAACCAGGGAGCCCCCCTACGAGCAGTACTTC.

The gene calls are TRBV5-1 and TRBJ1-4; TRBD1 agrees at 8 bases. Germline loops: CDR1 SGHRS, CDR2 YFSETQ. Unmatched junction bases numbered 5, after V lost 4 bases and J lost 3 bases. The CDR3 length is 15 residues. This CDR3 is CASSQGTGANEKLFF. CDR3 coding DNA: TGCGCCAGCAGCCAAGGGACAGGAGCTAATGAAAAACTGTTTTTT.

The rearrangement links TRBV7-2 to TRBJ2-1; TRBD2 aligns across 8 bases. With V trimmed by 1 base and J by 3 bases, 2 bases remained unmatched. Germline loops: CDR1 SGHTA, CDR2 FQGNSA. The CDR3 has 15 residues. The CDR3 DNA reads TGTGCCAGCAGCTTAGGAGCGGGAGACTACAATGAGCAGTTCTTC. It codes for CASSLGAGDYNEQFF.

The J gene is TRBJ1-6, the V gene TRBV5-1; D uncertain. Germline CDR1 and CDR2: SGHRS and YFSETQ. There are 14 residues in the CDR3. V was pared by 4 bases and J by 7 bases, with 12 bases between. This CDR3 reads CASSPQGENSPLHF. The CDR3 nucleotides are TGCGCCAGCAGCCCCCAAGGCGAAAATTCACCCCTCCACTTT.

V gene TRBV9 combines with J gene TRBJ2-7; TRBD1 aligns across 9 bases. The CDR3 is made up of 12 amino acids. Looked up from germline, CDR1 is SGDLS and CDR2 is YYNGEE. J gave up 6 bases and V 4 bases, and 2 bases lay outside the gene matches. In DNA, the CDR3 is TGTGCCAGCAGCCCGGACAGGGGCGAGCAGTACTTC. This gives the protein CASSPDRGEQYF.

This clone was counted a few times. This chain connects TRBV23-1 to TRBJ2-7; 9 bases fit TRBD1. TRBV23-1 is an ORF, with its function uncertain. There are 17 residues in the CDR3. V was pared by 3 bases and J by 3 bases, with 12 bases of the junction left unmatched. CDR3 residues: CASSHFFGTGSDYEQYF. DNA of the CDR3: TGCGCCAGCAGTCATTTCTTCGGGACAGGGTCGGACTACGAGCAGTACTTC.

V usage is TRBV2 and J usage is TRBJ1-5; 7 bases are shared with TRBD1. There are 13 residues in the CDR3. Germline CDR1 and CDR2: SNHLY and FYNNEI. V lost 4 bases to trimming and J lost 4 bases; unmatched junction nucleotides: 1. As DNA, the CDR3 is TGTGCCAGCAGTGGACAGGGAAATCAGCCCCAGCATTTT. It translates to CASSGQGNQPQHF.

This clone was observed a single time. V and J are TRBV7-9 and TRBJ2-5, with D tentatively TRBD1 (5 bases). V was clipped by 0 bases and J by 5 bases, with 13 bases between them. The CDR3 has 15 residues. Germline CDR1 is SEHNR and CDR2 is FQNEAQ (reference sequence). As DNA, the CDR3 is TGTGCCAGCAGCTTAGCGGTGAAAGGGGCCGAGACCCAGTACTTC. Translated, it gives CASSLAVKGAETQYF. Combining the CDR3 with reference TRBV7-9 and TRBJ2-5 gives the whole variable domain DTGVSQNPRHKITKRGQNVTFRCDPISEHNRLYWYRQTLGQGPEFLTYFQNEAQLEKSRLLSDRFSAERPKGSFSTLEIQRTEQGDSAMYLCASSLAVKGAETQYFGPGTRLLVL.

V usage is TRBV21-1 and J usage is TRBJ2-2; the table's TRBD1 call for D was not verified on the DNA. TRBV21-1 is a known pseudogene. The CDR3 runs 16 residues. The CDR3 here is CASSTSGTANTGELFF. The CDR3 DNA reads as TGTGCCAGCAGCACATCCGGGACAGCGAACACCGGGGAGCTGTTTTTT.

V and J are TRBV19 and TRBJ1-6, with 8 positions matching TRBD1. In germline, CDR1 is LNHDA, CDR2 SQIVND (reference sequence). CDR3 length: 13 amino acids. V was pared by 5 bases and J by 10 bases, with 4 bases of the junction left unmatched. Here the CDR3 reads CASSPRQGSPLHF. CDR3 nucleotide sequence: TGTGCCAGTAGTCCCCGACAGGGGTCACCCCTCCACTTT.

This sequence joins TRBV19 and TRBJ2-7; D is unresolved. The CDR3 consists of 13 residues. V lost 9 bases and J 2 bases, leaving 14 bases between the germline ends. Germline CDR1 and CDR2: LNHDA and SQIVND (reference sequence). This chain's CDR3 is CASVNTDTYEQYF. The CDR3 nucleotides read TGTGCCAGCGTTAATACAGACACCTACGAGCAGTACTTC.

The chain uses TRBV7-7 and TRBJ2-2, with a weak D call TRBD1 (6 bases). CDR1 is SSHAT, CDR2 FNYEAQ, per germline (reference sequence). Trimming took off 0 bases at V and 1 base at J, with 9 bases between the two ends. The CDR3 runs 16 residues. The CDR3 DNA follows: TGTGCCAGCAGCTTAGCGCGGACAGAGAACACCGGGGAGCTGTTTTTT. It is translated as CASSLARTENTGELFF. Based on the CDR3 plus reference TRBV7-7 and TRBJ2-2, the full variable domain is GAGVSQSPRYKVTKRGQDVTLRCDPISSHATLYWYQQALGQGPEFLTYFNYEAQPDKSGLPSDRFSAERPEGSISTLTIQRTEQRDSAMYRCASSLARTENTGELFFGEGSRLTVL.

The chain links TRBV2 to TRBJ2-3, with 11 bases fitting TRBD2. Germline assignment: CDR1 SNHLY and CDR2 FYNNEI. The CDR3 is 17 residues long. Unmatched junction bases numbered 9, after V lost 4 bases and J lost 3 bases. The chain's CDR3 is CASSAPTSGIGTDTQYF. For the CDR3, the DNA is TGTGCCAGCAGTGCCCCGACTAGCGGGATTGGTACAGATACGCAGTATTTT.